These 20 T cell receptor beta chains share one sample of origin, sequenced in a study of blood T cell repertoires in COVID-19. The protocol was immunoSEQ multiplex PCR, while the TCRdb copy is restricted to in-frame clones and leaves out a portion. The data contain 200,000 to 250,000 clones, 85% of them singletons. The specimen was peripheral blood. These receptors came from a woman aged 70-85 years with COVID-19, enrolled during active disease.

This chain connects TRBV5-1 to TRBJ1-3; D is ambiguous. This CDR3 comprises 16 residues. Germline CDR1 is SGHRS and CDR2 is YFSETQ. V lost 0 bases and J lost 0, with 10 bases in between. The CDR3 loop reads CASSLGLGGSGNTIYF. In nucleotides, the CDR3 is TGCGCCAGCAGCTTGGGATTGGGAGGCTCTGGAAACACCATATATTTT.

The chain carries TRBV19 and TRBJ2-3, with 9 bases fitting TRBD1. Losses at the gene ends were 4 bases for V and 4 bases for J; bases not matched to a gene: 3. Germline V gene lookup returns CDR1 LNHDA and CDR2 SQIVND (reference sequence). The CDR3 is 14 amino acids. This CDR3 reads CASSTQGASDTQYF. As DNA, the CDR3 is TGTGCCAGTAGTACACAGGGGGCATCAGATACGCAGTATTTT.

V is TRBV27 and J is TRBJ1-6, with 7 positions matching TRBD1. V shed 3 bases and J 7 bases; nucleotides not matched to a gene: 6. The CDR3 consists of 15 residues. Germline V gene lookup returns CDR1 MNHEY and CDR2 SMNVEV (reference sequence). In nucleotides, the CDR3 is TGTGCCAGCAGTTTTTCACAGGGGAGGAATTCACCCCTCCACTTT. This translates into CASSFSQGRNSPLHF.

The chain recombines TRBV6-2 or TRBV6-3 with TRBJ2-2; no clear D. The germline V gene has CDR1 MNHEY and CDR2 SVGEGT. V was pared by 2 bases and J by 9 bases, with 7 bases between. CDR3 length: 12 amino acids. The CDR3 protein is CASSYVFWELFF. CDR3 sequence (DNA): TGTGCCAGCAGTTACGTTTTCTGGGAGCTGTTTTTT.

The CDR3 here is CATSKGEGLVGELFF. CDR3 in DNA: TGTGCCACCAGTAAGGGGGAGGGCCTTGTCGGGGAGCTGTTTTTT. V and J are TRBV24-1 and TRBJ2-2, with D tentatively TRBD2 (7 bases). Germline CDR1 KGHDR, CDR2 SFDVKD. V was pared by 6 bases and J by 7 bases, with 17 bases between. This CDR3 spans 15 amino acids.

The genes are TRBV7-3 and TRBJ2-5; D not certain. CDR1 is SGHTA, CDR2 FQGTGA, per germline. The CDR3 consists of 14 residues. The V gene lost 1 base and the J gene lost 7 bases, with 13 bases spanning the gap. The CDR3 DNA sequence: TGTGCCAGCAGCTTAAGTCCCTGGTCCGGGACCCAGTACTTC. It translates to CASSLSPWSGTQYF.

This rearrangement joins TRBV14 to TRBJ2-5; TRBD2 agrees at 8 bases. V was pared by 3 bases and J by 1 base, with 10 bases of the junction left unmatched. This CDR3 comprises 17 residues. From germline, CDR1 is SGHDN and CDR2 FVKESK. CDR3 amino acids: CASSQRPGRAFQETQYF. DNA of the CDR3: TGTGCCAGCAGCCAGCGACCCGGGAGGGCCTTCCAAGAGACCCAGTACTTC.

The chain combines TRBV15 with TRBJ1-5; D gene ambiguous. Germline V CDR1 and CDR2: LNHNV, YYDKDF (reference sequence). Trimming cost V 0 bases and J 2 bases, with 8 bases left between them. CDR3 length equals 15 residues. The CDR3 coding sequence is TGTGCCACCAGCAGAGATCTCGCGGGCAATCAGCCCCAGCATTTT. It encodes CATSRDLAGNQPQHF. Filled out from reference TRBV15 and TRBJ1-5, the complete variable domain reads DAMVIQNPRYQVTQFGKPVTLSCSQTLNHNVMYWYQQKSSQAPKLLFHYYDKDFNNEADTPDNFQSRRPNTSFCFLDIRSPGLGDTAMYLCATSRDLAGNQPQHFGDGTRLSIL.

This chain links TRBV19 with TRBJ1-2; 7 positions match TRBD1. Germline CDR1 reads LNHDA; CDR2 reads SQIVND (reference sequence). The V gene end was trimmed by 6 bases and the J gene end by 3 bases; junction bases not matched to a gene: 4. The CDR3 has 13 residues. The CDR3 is CASSETGDYGYTF. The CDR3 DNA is TGTGCCAGTAGCGAAACAGGGGACTATGGCTACACCTTC.

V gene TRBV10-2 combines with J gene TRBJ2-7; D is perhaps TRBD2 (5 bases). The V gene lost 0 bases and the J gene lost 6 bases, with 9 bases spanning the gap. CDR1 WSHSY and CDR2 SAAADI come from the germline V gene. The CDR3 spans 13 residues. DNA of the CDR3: TGCGCCAGCAGTGAGTCCCTAGCAGCCGAGCAGTACTTC. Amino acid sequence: CASSESLAAEQYF.

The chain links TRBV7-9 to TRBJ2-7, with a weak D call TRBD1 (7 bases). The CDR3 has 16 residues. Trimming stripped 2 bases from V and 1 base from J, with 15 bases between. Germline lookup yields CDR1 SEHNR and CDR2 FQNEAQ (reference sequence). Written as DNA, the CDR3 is TGTGCCAGCAGCTTACCCCTCCAGGGGGGATCCTACGAGCAGTACTTC. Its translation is CASSLPLQGGSYEQYF.

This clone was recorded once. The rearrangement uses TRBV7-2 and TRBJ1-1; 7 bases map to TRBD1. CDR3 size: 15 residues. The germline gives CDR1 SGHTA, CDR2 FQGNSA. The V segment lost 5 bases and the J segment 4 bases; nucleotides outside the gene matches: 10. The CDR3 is CASSPYLRGVTEAFF. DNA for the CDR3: TGTGCCAGCAGCCCATACCTCAGGGGGGTCACTGAAGCTTTCTTT. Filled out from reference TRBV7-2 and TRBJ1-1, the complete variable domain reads GAGVSQSPSNKVTEKGKDVELRCDPISGHTALYWYRQSLGQGLEFLIYFQGNSAPDKSGLPSDRFSAERTGGSVSTLTIQRTQQEDSAVYLCASSPYLRGVTEAFFGQGTRLTVV.

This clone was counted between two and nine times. CDR3 DNA sequence: TGTGCCAGCAGCGTAGACTGGACTGCCACGACAGATACGCAGTATTTT. Protein product: CASSVDWTATTDTQYF. The chain employs TRBV9 and TRBJ2-3; the D gene is possibly TRBD2 (5 bases). V dropped 0 bases and J dropped 3 bases, with 14 bases sitting between them. The V gene's germline CDR1 is SGDLS and CDR2 YYNGEE. The CDR3 is 16 amino acids.

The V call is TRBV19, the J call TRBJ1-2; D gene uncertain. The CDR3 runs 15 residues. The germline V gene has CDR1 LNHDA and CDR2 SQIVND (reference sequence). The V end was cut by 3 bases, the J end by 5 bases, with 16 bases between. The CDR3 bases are TGTGCCAGTAGTATGGGGTTGACAAGGGAGTATGGCTACACCTTC. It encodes CASSMGLTREYGYTF.

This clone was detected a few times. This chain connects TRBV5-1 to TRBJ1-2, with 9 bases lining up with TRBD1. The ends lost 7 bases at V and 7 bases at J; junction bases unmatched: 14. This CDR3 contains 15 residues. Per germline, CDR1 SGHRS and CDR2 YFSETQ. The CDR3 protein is CASGAGDRVSVGYTF. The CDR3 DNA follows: TGCGCCAGCGGGGCCGGGGACAGGGTTTCGGTTGGCTACACCTTC.

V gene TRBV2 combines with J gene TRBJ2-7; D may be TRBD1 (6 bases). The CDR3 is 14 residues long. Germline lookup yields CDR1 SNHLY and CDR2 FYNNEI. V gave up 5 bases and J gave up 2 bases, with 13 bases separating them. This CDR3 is CASSFFRDTYEQYF. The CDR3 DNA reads TGTGCCAGCAGTTTTTTCCGGGACACCTACGAGCAGTACTTC.

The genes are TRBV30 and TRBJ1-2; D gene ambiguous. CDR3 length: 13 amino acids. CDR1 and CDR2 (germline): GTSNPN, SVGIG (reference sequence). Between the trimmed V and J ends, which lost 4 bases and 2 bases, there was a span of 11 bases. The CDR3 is CAWKEQMNYGYTF. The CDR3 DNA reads TGTGCCTGGAAGGAACAGATGAACTATGGCTACACCTTC.

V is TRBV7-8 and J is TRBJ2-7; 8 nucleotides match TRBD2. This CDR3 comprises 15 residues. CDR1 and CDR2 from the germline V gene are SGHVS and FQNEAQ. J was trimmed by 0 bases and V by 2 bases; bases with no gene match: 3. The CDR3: CASSLSGSSSYEQYF. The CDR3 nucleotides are TGTGCCAGCAGCTTAAGCGGGAGTTCCTCCTACGAGCAGTACTTC. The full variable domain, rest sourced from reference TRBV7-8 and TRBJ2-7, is GAGVSQSPRYKVAKRGQDVALRCDPISGHVSLFWYQQALGQGPEFLTYFQNEAQLDKSGLPSDRFFAERPEGSVSTLKIQRTQQEDSAVYLCASSLSGSSSYEQYFGPGTRLTVT.

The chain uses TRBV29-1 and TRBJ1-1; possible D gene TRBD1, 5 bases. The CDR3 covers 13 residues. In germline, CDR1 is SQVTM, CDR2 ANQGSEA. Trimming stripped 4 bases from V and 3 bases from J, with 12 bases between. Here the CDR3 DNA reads TGCAGCGTTGCTCAGGGAACGGACACTGAAGCTTTCTTT. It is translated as CSVAQGTDTEAFF.

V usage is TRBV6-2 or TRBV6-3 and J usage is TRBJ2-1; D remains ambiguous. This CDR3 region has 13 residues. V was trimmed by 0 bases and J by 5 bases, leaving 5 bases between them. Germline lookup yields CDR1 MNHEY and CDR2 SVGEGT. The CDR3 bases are TGTGCCAGCAGTTACTCGATAGACAATGAGCAGTTCTTC. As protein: CASSYSIDNEQFF.